Presented here are 32 T cell receptor beta chains from one specimen sequenced in a study of T cell responses to AZD1222 COVID-19 vaccine. The table came from immunoSEQ multiplex PCR; TCRdb's copy has only in-frame clones and leaves some out. Among 130,000 to 150,000 clones listed, around 90% were seen once. The source material was peripheral blood, sampled on day 0 of MenACWY control vaccination. The receptor source for this set is an adult in good health.

The chain links TRBV7-6 to TRBJ2-7, with 14 bases identical to TRBD2. The CDR3 extends over 15 amino acids. J lost 6 bases, V lost 5 bases, and 6 bases had no gene match. Germline values: CDR1 SGHVS, CDR2 FNYEAQ. The CDR3 DNA reads as TGTGCCAGCAGCGGACGACTAGCGGGAGGGGGCGAGCAGTACTTC. Its protein product is CASSGRLAGGGEQYF.

This chain connects TRBV11-2 to TRBJ1-2; D gene unclear. The CDR3 runs to 16 residues. The V and J ends lost 0 bases and 4 bases respectively, with 15 bases between them. Germline V gives CDR1 SGHAT, CDR2 FQNNGV. As DNA, the CDR3 is TGTGCCAGCAGCTTAGATGCCTTAGCCTTAGGCTATGGCTACACCTTC. Translating gives CASSLDALALGYGYTF. The full variable domain, in which reference TRBV11-2 and TRBJ1-2 provide the parts outside the CDR3, is EAGVAQSPRYKIIEKRQSVAFWCNPISGHATLYWYQQILGQGPKLLIQFQNNGVVDDSQLPKDRFSAERLKGVDSTLKIQPAKLEDSAVYLCASSLDALALGYGYTFGSGTRLTVV.

The CDR3 region has the DNA TGTGCCAGCAGCTCGGGACAGGGGGGTAGCTCCTATAATTCACCCCTCCACTTT. It yields the protein CASSSGQGGSSYNSPLHF. This chain links TRBV5-5 with TRBJ1-6; 11 bases fit TRBD1. The CDR3 runs to 18 residues. V shed 3 bases, J shed 0 bases, and the junction held 5 bases outside the gene matches. From germline, CDR1 is SGHKS and CDR2 YYEKEE (reference sequence). Supplemented by reference TRBV5-5 and TRBJ1-6, the full variable domain reads DAGVTQSPTHLIKTRGQQVTLRCSPISGHKSVSWYQQVLGQGPQFIFQYYEKEERGRGNFPDRFSARQFPNYSSELNVNALLLGDSALYLCASSSGQGGSSYNSPLHFGNGTRLTVT.

The chain is built from TRBV10-3 and TRBJ2-1; 10 positions agree with TRBD2. After removal of 4 bases from V and 0 bases from J, the junction contained 6 bases not matched to a gene. Germline CDR1 reads ENHRY; CDR2 reads SYGVKD. The length of the CDR3 is 17 residues. CDR3 nucleotide sequence: TGTGCCATCAGTGGGACTAGCGGTGGGAGCTCCTACAATGAGCAGTTCTTC. Translating it yields CAISGTSGGSSYNEQFF.

The chain uses TRBV28 and TRBJ1-6, with D tentatively TRBD1 (5 bases). Between the trimmed V and J ends, which lost 10 bases and 5 bases, there was a span of 21 bases. The CDR3 totals 16 residues. Germline V lookup: CDR1 MDHEN, CDR2 SYDVKM. This chain's CDR3 is CATNTPTATNNSPLHF. CDR3 DNA sequence: TGTGCCACCAACACCCCGACAGCAACCAATAATTCACCCCTCCACTTT.

Here the CDR3 reads CASSVGTSGRYEQYF. The DNA for the CDR3 is TGTGCCAGCAGCGTAGGGACTAGCGGGAGATACGAGCAGTACTTC. The chain carries TRBV9 and TRBJ2-7; TRBD2 matches 13 bases. CDR1 and CDR2 from the germline V gene are SGDLS and YYNGEE. The CDR3 covers 15 residues. Trimming at V came to 0 bases and at J to 4 bases, leaving 1 base not matched to a gene.

This chain joins TRBV28 and TRBJ2-3; no clear D gene. The germline V gene encodes CDR1 MDHEN and CDR2 SYDVKM. The CDR3 loop spans 15 amino acids. The V and J ends lost 6 bases and 2 bases respectively, with 15 bases between them. The CDR3 DNA follows: TGTGCCAGCAGCCTCGGCCCCTCGTTCACAGATACGCAGTATTTT. This encodes CASSLGPSFTDTQYF.

This chain joins TRBV19 and TRBJ1-2; D is possibly TRBD1 (5 bases). CDR3 length: 14 amino acids. The germline CDR1 and CDR2 sequences are LNHDA and SQIVND (reference sequence). The V and J ends lost 9 bases and 8 bases respectively, with 22 bases between them. CDR3 nucleotide sequence: TGTGCCAGCGCACTCGCAGGGAAACCCAACGGCTACACCTTC. It specifies CASALAGKPNGYTF.

This chain uses TRBV18 with TRBJ2-7; possibly TRBD1 or TRBD2 for D (5 bases each). The germline gives CDR1 KGHSH, CDR2 LQKENI. V was clipped by 5 bases and J by 4 bases, with 15 bases between them. There are 14 residues in the CDR3. CDR3 residues: CASSTRGDQYEQYF. CDR3 bases: TGTGCCAGCTCAACAAGGGGAGATCAGTACGAGCAGTACTTC.

The V and J genes are TRBV11-2 and TRBJ1-1; D is unresolved. The V end was cut by 1 base, the J end by 0 bases, with 6 bases between. Germline-derived CDR1 and CDR2 are SGHAT and FQNNGV. This CDR3 spans 14 amino acids. DNA for the CDR3: TGTGCCAGCAGCTTAGCCAGGATGAACACTGAAGCTTTCTTT. Translation gives CASSLARMNTEAFF.

This chain connects TRBV6-5 to TRBJ2-7, with D possibly TRBD1 on 6 matching bases. Trimming cost V 7 bases and J 4 bases, with 20 bases left between them. Germline assignment: CDR1 MNHEY and CDR2 SVGAGI. The CDR3 covers 15 residues. The CDR3 nucleotides read TGTGCCAGCACCAGGGTTATGGGGGCGGGTTACGAGCAGTACTTC. This codes for CASTRVMGAGYEQYF.

This clone has only a few counts. The chain has TRBV20-1 and TRBJ1-2, with 7 bases fitting TRBD1. The CDR3 is 14 residues long. Germline assignment: CDR1 DFQATT and CDR2 SNEGSKA (reference sequence). The trim removed 3 bases at V and 2 bases at J, leaving 6 bases unmatched. The CDR3 DNA reads TGCAGTGCTAGTATACAGGGGAAAAACTATGGCTACACCTTC. It specifies CSASIQGKNYGYTF.

The genes are TRBV11-1 and TRBJ2-1; D is possibly TRBD1 (5 bases). Germline V gene sequence: CDR1 SGHAT, CDR2 FQDESV (reference sequence). Between the trimmed V and J ends, which lost 0 bases and 2 bases, there was a span of 11 bases. This CDR3 comprises 16 residues. CDR3 bases: TGTGCCAGCAGCTTAGCGCGGCAGGGCCCCTACAATGAGCAGTTCTTC. It translates to CASSLARQGPYNEQFF.

The chain couples TRBV28 to TRBJ1-1; D remains ambiguous. CDR1 is MDHEN, CDR2 SYDVKM, per germline. The V gene lost 6 bases and the J gene lost 5 bases, with 7 bases spanning the gap. CDR3 length equals 11 residues. The CDR3 nucleotides are TGTGCCAGCAGGGAAGTAACTGAAGCTTTCTTT. It specifies CASREVTEAFF.

The gene calls are TRBV4-1 and TRBJ1-5; D might be TRBD1 (6 bases). The V gene's germline CDR1 is MGHRA and CDR2 YSYEKL. CDR3 length: 16 residues. Trimming removed 0 bases from V and 1 base from J, with 10 bases in between. As DNA, the CDR3 is TGCGCCAGCAGCCAAGAAGGGGGGGGGAGCAATCAGCCCCAGCATTTT. Its protein product is CASSQEGGGSNQPQHF.

V is TRBV19 and J is TRBJ1-1; D gene ambiguous. Looked up from germline, CDR1 is LNHDA and CDR2 is SQIVND (reference sequence). V was trimmed by 5 bases and J by 7 bases, leaving 11 bases between them. The CDR3 has 12 amino acids. In DNA form, the CDR3 reads TGTGCCAGTAGTGCGCTCATTGGTGAAGCTTTCTTT. It codes for CASSALIGEAFF.

This sequence joins TRBV9 and TRBJ2-1; D remains unclear. The CDR3 runs to 16 residues. Trimming shortened V by 0 bases and J by 0 bases, and 10 bases separated the two germline ends. Germline CDR1 is SGDLS and CDR2 is YYNGEE. CDR3 sequence: CASSVAQLSSYNEQFF. The CDR3 DNA reads as TGTGCCAGCAGCGTAGCTCAGTTAAGCTCCTACAATGAGCAGTTCTTC.

The J gene is TRBJ2-3, the V gene TRBV5-1; 14 bases are a match to TRBD2. The CDR3 covers 17 residues. V lost 3 bases and J lost 8; bases outside the gene matches: 11. The V gene's germline CDR1 is SGHRS and CDR2 YFSETQ. The DNA of the CDR3 is TGCGCCAGCAGCTCAAGGGGACTAGCGGGGGTAGGGGGTACGCAGTATTTT. It translates to CASSSRGLAGVGGTQYF. Combining the CDR3 with reference TRBV5-1 and TRBJ2-3 gives the whole variable domain KAGVTQTPRYLIKTRGQQVTLSCSPISGHRSVSWYQQTPGQGLQFLFEYFSETQRNKGNFPGRFSGRQFSNSRSEMNVSTLELGDSALYLCASSSRGLAGVGGTQYFGPGTRLTVL.

V usage is TRBV18 and J usage is TRBJ1-5; no definite D call. The CDR3 covers 15 residues. CDR1 is KGHSH, CDR2 LQKENI, per germline. Trimming took 3 bases from V and 3 from J, leaving 12 bases between them. CDR3 region: CASSPSAAPNQPQHF. The DNA of the CDR3 is TGTGCCAGCTCACCCTCGGCGGCCCCCAATCAGCCCCAGCATTTT.

The chain joins TRBV7-9 to TRBJ1-5; 7 positions match TRBD1. V was pared by 5 bases and J by 6 bases, with 7 bases of the junction left unmatched. The germline V gene has CDR1 SEHNR and CDR2 FQNEAQ (reference sequence). CDR3 length: 14 amino acids. The CDR3 DNA sequence: TGTGCCAGCAGCAGTGACAGGGAGGGTCAGCCCCAGCATTTT. Its protein is CASSSDREGQPQHF.

This chain links TRBV7-3 with TRBJ2-1; no firm D call. The germline V and J ends were trimmed by 3 bases and 5 bases, with 8 bases remaining between them. The CDR3 is 13 amino acids. The germline CDR1 and CDR2 sequences are SGHTA and FQGTGA. The CDR3 nucleotides read TGTGCCAGCAGCTTCTTCAGTAACAATGAGCAGTTCTTC. The encoded protein is CASSFFSNNEQFF.

CDR3 residues: CASSVDPRNTEAFF. CDR3 bases: TGTGCCAGCAGCGTAGACCCCAGGAACACTGAAGCTTTCTTT. The rearrangement links TRBV9 to TRBJ1-1; D unclear. Germline values: CDR1 SGDLS, CDR2 YYNGEE. The CDR3 sequence is 14 residues long. V shed 0 bases and J shed 1 base, with 7 bases lying between them.

This chain connects TRBV11-3 to TRBJ2-6, with TRBD1 identical over 7 bases. CDR1 is SGHNT and CDR2 is YENEEA in the germline V gene. This CDR3 contains 18 residues. V lost 6 bases, J lost 4 bases, and 15 bases stayed unmatched. CDR3 residues: CASSPSYITGVGANVLTF. DNA for the CDR3: TGTGCCAGCAGTCCATCATATATAACAGGGGTAGGGGCCAACGTCCTGACTTTC. The full variable domain, completed using reference TRBV11-3 and TRBJ2-6, is EAGVVQSPRYKIIEKKQPVAFWCNPISGHNTLYWYLQNLGQGPELLIRYENEEAVDDSQLPKDRFSAERLKGVDSTLKIQPAELGDSAVYLCASSPSYITGVGANVLTFGAGSRLTVL.

The genes are TRBV12-3 or TRBV12-4 and TRBJ1-2; 8 positions match TRBD1. The length of the CDR3 is 12 residues. The trim removed 3 bases at V and 11 bases at J, leaving 5 bases unmatched. CDR3 loop: CASSFTGGEYTF. In DNA, the CDR3 is TGTGCCAGCAGTTTCACAGGGGGTGAATACACCTTC.

V usage is TRBV19 and J usage is TRBJ2-1, with 8 nucleotides matching TRBD2. Germline lookup yields CDR1 LNHDA and CDR2 SQIVND (reference sequence). Germline trimming cut 7 bases from V and 0 bases from J; bases unmatched to any gene: 2. This CDR3 is 14 amino acids long. The CDR3 coding sequence is TGTGCCAGTAAGCGGGGGAGCTCCTACAATGAGCAGTTCTTC. It codes for CASKRGSSYNEQFF.

The rearrangement joins TRBV5-1 to TRBJ2-5, with D perhaps matching TRBD2 (7 bases). V was pared by 2 bases and J by 5 bases, with 13 bases between. The CDR3 is 14 residues long. Germline V lookup: CDR1 SGHRS, CDR2 YFSETQ. The CDR3 DNA reads TGCGCCAGCAGCTTAGGGGGGGTTCGGGAGACCCAGTACTTC. Its protein product is CASSLGGVRETQYF.

J is TRBJ1-5 and V is TRBV19; 11 bases are shared with TRBD1. The CDR3 covers 14 residues. Germline trimming cut 3 bases from V and 6 bases from J; bases unmatched to any gene: 1. Germline V gene data show CDR1 as LNHDA and CDR2 as SQIVND (reference sequence). CDR3 sequence: CASSIGTGGQPQHF. The CDR3 bases are TGTGCCAGTAGTATCGGGACAGGGGGTCAGCCCCAGCATTTT.

The chain employs TRBV4-1 and TRBJ2-7; maybe TRBD2 (7 bases). The length of the CDR3 is 17 residues. The germline V gene has CDR1 MGHRA and CDR2 YSYEKL. Deletions cut 2 bases from V and 3 bases from J, with 20 bases between. The CDR3 sequence is CASSQIGSGGPNYEQYF. The CDR3 DNA reads as TGCGCCAGCAGCCAAATCGGATCGGGGGGCCCTAACTACGAGCAGTACTTC.

The V and J genes are TRBV19 and TRBJ1-2; 9 positions agree with TRBD1. Germline CDR1 reads LNHDA; CDR2 reads SQIVND (reference sequence). The CDR3 consists of 17 residues. V was clipped by 5 bases and J by 1 base; unmatched bases: 11. CDR3 loop: CASSARDRAQYNYGYTF. The DNA for the CDR3 is TGTGCCAGTAGTGCCCGGGACAGGGCCCAGTATAACTATGGCTACACCTTC.

The genes are TRBV28 and TRBJ2-1; D perhaps matches TRBD1 (6 bases). CDR1 and CDR2 from the germline V gene are MDHEN and SYDVKM. Between the trimmed V and J ends, which lost 9 bases and 4 bases, there was a span of 16 bases. The CDR3 sequence is 14 residues long. The CDR3 is CASSTTGWYNEQFF. CDR3 coding DNA: TGTGCCAGTTCTACTACAGGGTGGTACAATGAGCAGTTCTTC.

V is TRBV7-2 and J is TRBJ1-2; no clear D. Looked up from germline, CDR1 is SGHTA and CDR2 is FQGNSA. The CDR3 covers 16 residues. With 5 bases removed from V and 6 bases from J, the gap between germline ends came to 22 bases. The CDR3 bases are TGTGCCAGCAGCCCTACCCGGGCCATTCCGGGGAATGGCTACACCTTC. This sequence encodes CASSPTRAIPGNGYTF.

The chain joins TRBV19 to TRBJ1-2; D gene unclear. V was pared by 1 base and J by 1 base, with 13 bases between. The CDR3 totals 16 residues. In germline, CDR1 is LNHDA, CDR2 SQIVND (reference sequence). The CDR3 DNA follows: TGTGCCAGTAGTATAGCTCTGAGGCGGCGTAACTATGGCTACACCTTC. As protein: CASSIALRRRNYGYTF.